A single sample is the source of the 31 T cell receptor beta chains below, sequenced in a study of cytomegalovirus exposure and HLA in healthy donors. TCRdb's table, derived via immunoSEQ multiplex PCR, lists solely in-frame clones and lacks some. The top ten clones hold under 2% of a sample with about 120,000 clones, 85% to 90% of them seen once. What was sequenced was PBMCs. The receptors derive from a woman between 18 and 29 years old in good health and CMV-seronegative.

This chain links TRBV6-5 with TRBJ1-1; D might be TRBD1 (5 bases). Germline V lookup: CDR1 MNHEY, CDR2 SVGAGI. This CDR3 comprises 13 residues. Trimming left V 6 bases short and J 2 bases short, with 10 bases between. The CDR3: CASSLQENTEAFF. CDR3 nucleotide sequence: TGTGCCAGCAGCCTACAGGAAAACACTGAAGCTTTCTTT.

The chain carries TRBV9 and TRBJ2-7; 9 nucleotides line up with TRBD1. Germline V CDR1 and CDR2: SGDLS, YYNGEE. V shed 5 bases and J 3 bases; nucleotides not matched to a gene: 6. The CDR3 extends over 14 amino acids. CDR3: CASSPRDRDYEQYF. The CDR3 region has the DNA TGTGCCAGCAGTCCCCGGGACAGGGACTACGAGCAGTACTTC.

This clone was recorded a few times. The V gene is TRBV2, the J gene TRBJ1-2, with D perhaps TRBD1 (5 bases). V lost 8 bases and J lost 7, with 17 bases in between. The CDR3 is 13 amino acids. Germline V gene lookup returns CDR1 SNHLY and CDR2 FYNNEI. The CDR3 loop reads CASPVGGIGGYTF. CDR3 nucleotides: TGTGCCAGCCCAGTGGGGGGGATTGGTGGCTACACCTTC.

The DNA for the CDR3 is TGTGCCAGTGGACAGGCGAACTACGAGCAGTACTTC. This codes for CASGQANYEQYF. The V and J genes are TRBV19 and TRBJ2-7; 7 bases are shared with TRBD1. The CDR3 length is 12 residues. The germline V gene encodes CDR1 LNHDA and CDR2 SQIVND (reference sequence). V shed 8 bases, J shed 3 bases, and the junction held 4 bases outside the gene matches. The full variable domain, its missing parts supplied by reference TRBV19 and TRBJ2-7, is DGGITQSPKYLFRKEGQNVTLSCEQNLNHDAMYWYRQDPGQGLRLIYYSQIVNDFQKGDIAEGYSVSREKKESFPLTVTSAQKNPTAFYLCASGQANYEQYFGPGTRLTVT.

V gene TRBV19 combines with J gene TRBJ1-2, with D perhaps matching TRBD1 (5 bases). Germline assignment: CDR1 LNHDA and CDR2 SQIVND (reference sequence). The CDR3 extends over 13 amino acids. Between the trimmed V and J ends, which lost 5 bases and 7 bases, there was a span of 14 bases. CDR3 DNA: TGTGCCAGTAGTCAGCGGGGGGGTTCTGGCTACACCTTC. This translates into CASSQRGGSGYTF.

The rearrangement joins TRBV7-9 to TRBJ2-1, with 10 nucleotides matching TRBD1. Germline V gives CDR1 SEHNR, CDR2 FQNEAQ (reference sequence). The CDR3 length is 16 residues. V shed 4 bases, J shed 1 base, and the junction held 4 bases outside the gene matches. The CDR3 here is CASSYRTGGSYNEQFF. The CDR3 DNA is TGTGCCAGCAGCTACAGGACAGGGGGATCCTACAATGAGCAGTTCTTC. Drawing the rest from reference TRBV7-9 and TRBJ2-1, the complete variable domain is DTGVSQNPRHKITKRGQNVTFRCDPISEHNRLYWYRQTLGQGPEFLTYFQNEAQLEKSRLLSDRFSAERPKGSFSTLEIQRTEQGDSAMYLCASSYRTGGSYNEQFFGPGTRLTVL.

Only one count was recorded for this clone. The chain carries TRBV19 and TRBJ1-5; D uncertain. CDR1 and CDR2 (germline): LNHDA, SQIVND (reference sequence). Trimming removed 1 base from V and 0 bases from J, with 10 bases in between. The CDR3 extends over 16 amino acids. In DNA, the CDR3 is TGTGCCAGTAGTATAGGGGCCGGCAATAGCAATCAGCCCCAGCATTTT. Translating gives CASSIGAGNSNQPQHF.

The chain is built from TRBV4-1 and TRBJ2-5, with a possible D match to TRBD2 (6 bases). Germline loops: CDR1 MGHRA, CDR2 YSYEKL. The V end was cut by 2 bases, the J end by 5 bases, with 21 bases between. This CDR3 is built from 17 residues. CDR3 bases: TGCGCCAGCAGCCAACTACTAGCTATCTCATCTAGGGAGACCCAGTACTTC. Protein: CASSQLLAISSRETQYF.

This rearrangement joins TRBV28 to TRBJ1-2, with 7 bases that match TRBD1. The V segment lost 6 bases and the J segment 4 bases; nucleotides outside the gene matches: 8. The V gene's germline CDR1 is MDHEN and CDR2 SYDVKM. The CDR3 spans 14 residues. Written as DNA, the CDR3 is TGTGCCAGCAGGGGACAGCCACCCACCTATGGCTACACCTTC. It specifies CASRGQPPTYGYTF.

The chain joins TRBV2 to TRBJ2-4, with 10 bases that match TRBD2. Germline assignment: CDR1 SNHLY and CDR2 FYNNEI. The CDR3 runs 14 residues. The V gene end was trimmed by 7 bases and the J gene end by 6 bases; junction bases not matched to a gene: 6. The CDR3 spells CASTSGGAGNIQYF. CDR3 coding DNA: TGTGCCAGCACGAGCGGGGGGGCCGGAAACATTCAGTACTTC.

The genes are TRBV5-1 and TRBJ1-5; TRBD1 might be the D (5 bases). The CDR3 runs to 18 residues. CDR1 and CDR2 from the germline V gene are SGHRS and YFSETQ. Trimming pared 4 bases from V and 0 bases from J, leaving 20 bases between. CDR3 bases: TGCGCCAGCAGCGCAAGGGGAGGGTCGGCGGATAGCAATCAGCCCCAGCATTTT. It translates to CASSARGGSADSNQPQHF.

The gene calls are TRBV28 and TRBJ2-7; 10 bases are shared with TRBD2. This CDR3 has 17 residues. Unmatched junction bases numbered 10, after V lost 2 bases and J lost 3 bases. Germline-derived CDR1 and CDR2 are MDHEN and SYDVKM. CDR3 sequence (DNA): TGTGCCAGCAGTTTACAATTCGGGACTAGCGAGAGCTACGAGCAGTACTTC. Its protein is CASSLQFGTSESYEQYF.

The V and J genes are TRBV7-9 and TRBJ1-1; D gene unclear. This CDR3 region has 14 residues. Germline CDR1 is SEHNR and CDR2 is FQNEAQ (reference sequence). V dropped 1 base and J dropped 0 bases, with 6 bases sitting between them. The DNA for the CDR3 is TGTGCCAGCAGCTTAGACGGGGTGAACACTGAAGCTTTCTTT. Translating it yields CASSLDGVNTEAFF.

The rearrangement links TRBV27 to TRBJ2-7, with TRBD1 identical over 7 bases. The CDR3 is 19 amino acids. Germline V lookup: CDR1 MNHEY, CDR2 SMNVEV (reference sequence). After removal of 3 bases from V and 3 bases from J, the junction contained 20 bases not matched to a gene. The CDR3 loop reads CASSFLLRIRDSVIYEQYF. The CDR3 nucleotides read TGTGCCAGCAGTTTCCTACTCCGAATCCGGGACAGTGTAATCTACGAGCAGTACTTC.

The chain is built from TRBV29-1 and TRBJ2-2, with 7 bases aligning to TRBD1. The V gene's germline CDR1 is SQVTM and CDR2 ANQGSEA. The V segment lost 5 bases and the J segment 0 bases; nucleotides outside the gene matches: 0. This CDR3 is 13 amino acids long. CDR3 loop: CSVQGANTGELFF. The CDR3 DNA follows: TGCAGCGTTCAGGGGGCGAACACCGGGGAGCTGTTTTTT.

The chain has TRBV4-2 and TRBJ2-7; D might be TRBD2 (5 bases). Per germline, CDR1 LGHNA and CDR2 YNFKEQ. The CDR3 is made up of 14 amino acids. The V end was cut by 4 bases, the J end by 5 bases, with 15 bases between. The CDR3 DNA is TGTGCCAGCAGCCGAGAGGTAGGGAGCGACGAGCAGTACTTC. Amino acid sequence: CASSREVGSDEQYF.

The CDR3 protein is CASSIKQGALNEQYF. The CDR3 DNA follows: TGCGCCAGCAGTATCAAACAGGGGGCGCTTAACGAGCAGTACTTC. The gene calls are TRBV5-1 and TRBJ2-7; 9 nucleotides align to TRBD1. V lost 5 bases to trimming and J lost 5 bases; unmatched junction nucleotides: 11. The CDR3 contains 15 residues. Germline CDR1 SGHRS, CDR2 YFSETQ. Full variable domain (outside the CDR3, taken from reference TRBV5-1 and TRBJ2-7): KAGVTQTPRYLIKTRGQQVTLSCSPISGHRSVSWYQQTPGQGLQFLFEYFSETQRNKGNFPGRFSGRQFSNSRSEMNVSTLELGDSALYLCASSIKQGALNEQYFGPGTRLTVT.

This chain uses TRBV5-6 with TRBJ1-1; TRBD1 might be the D (6 bases). The germline V gene has CDR1 SGHDT and CDR2 YYEEEE. The CDR3 consists of 15 residues. Trimming left V 2 bases short and J 7 bases short, with 18 bases between. CDR3 DNA sequence: TGTGCCAGCAGCTTTAGAAGGGGGTTGGGCCGTGAAGCTTTCTTT. Protein: CASSFRRGLGREAFF.

CDR3 DNA sequence: TGTGCCAGCAGTTTTCCGTTCGGAGGGTTGAACGAGCAGTACTTC. Translated, it gives CASSFPFGGLNEQYF. The rearrangement joins TRBV28 to TRBJ2-7, with a weak D call TRBD2 (6 bases). Germline V lookup: CDR1 MDHEN, CDR2 SYDVKM. This CDR3 is 15 amino acids long. V gave up 3 bases and J gave up 5 bases, with 17 bases separating them.

This clone occurred once. The V gene is TRBV28, the J gene TRBJ1-2, with TRBD1 matching over 7 bases. CDR1 MDHEN and CDR2 SYDVKM come from the germline V gene. The J segment lost 3 bases and the V segment lost 6 bases, leaving 13 bases of the junction unmatched. This CDR3 comprises 16 residues. CDR3 nucleotides: TGTGCCAGCAGCATCGCAGGGGGAGGCCAATACTATGGCTACACCTTC. This sequence encodes CASSIAGGGQYYGYTF.

The chain uses TRBV29-1 and TRBJ2-7, with D unresolved. This CDR3 has 12 amino acids. V was shortened by 1 base and J by 0 bases, with 4 bases between the two germline ends. Germline V gives CDR1 SQVTM, CDR2 ANQGSEA. DNA for the CDR3: TGCAGCGTTGAAGTCCACTCCTACGAGCAGTACTTC. Protein sequence: CSVEVHSYEQYF.

This chain links TRBV7-8 with TRBJ1-2; the match to TRBD1 covers 9 bases. The CDR3 is 16 residues long. The germline CDR1 and CDR2 sequences are SGHVS and FQNEAQ. J gave up 5 bases and V 3 bases, and 10 bases lay outside the gene matches. CDR3 loop: CASSLRTGTGMYGYTF. The CDR3 nucleotides are TGTGCCAGCAGCTTGAGGACCGGGACAGGGATGTATGGCTACACCTTC.

The chain recombines TRBV10-1 with TRBJ2-1, with TRBD1 matching over 7 bases. The germline gives CDR1 WNHNN, CDR2 SYGVQD (reference sequence). The ends lost 4 bases at V and 9 bases at J; junction bases unmatched: 9. This CDR3 region has 14 residues. CDR3 in DNA: TGCGCCAGCAGTGGACAGGGCAAAAGGAGTGAGCAGTTCTTC. As protein: CASSGQGKRSEQFF.

The V call is TRBV2, the J call TRBJ2-5; 8 nucleotides agree with TRBD2. Trimming took 5 bases from V and 5 from J; bases not matched to a gene: 7. This CDR3 contains 14 residues. Germline assignment: CDR1 SNHLY and CDR2 FYNNEI. This CDR3 is CASSWKRERETQYF. CDR3 DNA sequence: TGTGCCAGCAGTTGGAAGCGGGAGCGCGAGACCCAGTACTTC.

The rearrangement joins TRBV6-6 to TRBJ1-3; the D gene is possibly TRBD1 (6 bases). The CDR3 is 14 amino acids. V was cut by 9 bases and J by 4 bases, with 16 bases left in between. The germline CDR1 and CDR2 sequences are MNHNY and SVGAGI (reference sequence). The CDR3 sequence: CASLKGGNGNTIYF. CDR3 coding DNA: TGTGCCAGTCTCAAGGGGGGGAACGGAAACACCATATATTTT.

This rearrangement joins TRBV9 to TRBJ1-1; D possibly corresponds to TRBD1 (6 bases). Trimming pared 5 bases from V and 4 bases from J, leaving 12 bases between. The V gene's germline CDR1 is SGDLS and CDR2 YYNGEE. CDR3 length: 13 residues. The CDR3 region is CASRITGSTEAFF. Written as DNA, the CDR3 is TGTGCCAGCAGGATTACAGGGAGCACTGAAGCTTTCTTT.

The DNA for the CDR3 is TGTGCCAGCAGCCCCGGACTAGCGGGAGGGCGAATCAACACCGGGGAGCTGTTTTTT. It encodes CASSPGLAGGRINTGELFF. J is TRBJ2-2 and V is TRBV28; TRBD2 matches at 15 bases. The germline CDR1 and CDR2 sequences are MDHEN and SYDVKM. Unmatched junction bases numbered 10, after V lost 6 bases and J lost 2 bases. This CDR3 comprises 19 residues.

The chain recombines TRBV28 with TRBJ1-5; 9 bases align to TRBD1. CDR3 length: 15 amino acids. The V gene's germline CDR1 is MDHEN and CDR2 SYDVKM. The V segment lost 5 bases and the J segment 3 bases; nucleotides outside the gene matches: 5. In DNA, the CDR3 is TGTGCCAGCAGTACGACAGGGGGTCTCAATCAGCCCCAGCATTTT. This sequence encodes CASSTTGGLNQPQHF.

This clone was detected once. The rearrangement joins TRBV7-9 to TRBJ2-3, with TRBD2 as a possible D gene (6 bases). The CDR3 totals 16 residues. Trimming took 2 bases from V and 3 from J, leaving 15 bases between them. Germline assignment: CDR1 SEHNR and CDR2 FQNEAQ (reference sequence). The CDR3 spells CASSLSAGRRTDTQYF. Here the CDR3 DNA reads TGTGCCAGCAGCTTATCTGCTGGGAGGAGGACAGATACGCAGTATTTT.

The gene calls are TRBV30 and TRBJ2-7; 11 nucleotides match TRBD2. Per germline, CDR1 GTSNPN and CDR2 SVGIG (reference sequence). V gave up 0 bases and J gave up 2 bases; unmatched junction bases: 6. There are 16 residues in the CDR3. CDR3 DNA sequence: TGTGCCTGGAGTGTACGCCTAGCGGGAGGAACCTACGAGCAGTACTTC. Protein: CAWSVRLAGGTYEQYF. Drawing the rest from reference TRBV30 and TRBJ2-7, the complete variable domain is SQTIHQWPATLVQPVGSPLSLECTVEGTSNPNLYWYRQAAGRGLQLLFYSVGIGQISSEVPQNLSASRPQDRQFILSSKKLLLSDSGFYLCAWSVRLAGGTYEQYFGPGTRLTVT.

The chain recombines TRBV15 with TRBJ1-5, with no clear D. The ends were cut back, 0 bases at V and 6 bases at J, with 3 bases in the middle. This CDR3 is 12 amino acids long. Germline V gene sequence: CDR1 LNHNV, CDR2 YYDKDF (reference sequence). DNA for the CDR3: TGTGCCACCAGCAGAGACGTTCAGCCCCAGCATTTT. Translating gives CATSRDVQPQHF.